One sample yielded the 29 T cell receptor beta chains listed below, sequenced in a study of cytomegalovirus exposure and HLA in healthy donors. Primers: 60 Vbeta forward and 13 Jbeta reverse. Libraries were prepared by immunoSEQ multiplex PCR; TCRdb keeps only in-frame clonotypes and omits some of them. Here the sample spans about 200,000 clones, 85% being singletons. The sequenced material came from PBMCs. Every receptor here comes from a woman in her 50s in good health and CMV-seronegative.

CDR3 protein: CASRSLAGEQETQYF. The CDR3, as DNA: TGTGCCAGTAGATCACTAGCGGGGGAACAAGAGACCCAGTACTTC. The genes are TRBV19 and TRBJ2-5; TRBD2 matches at 11 bases. The CDR3 is 15 residues long. Germline CDR1 LNHDA, CDR2 SQIVND (reference sequence). Unmatched junction bases numbered 5, after V lost 6 bases and J lost 2 bases.

In its sample, this clone was seen a few times. The chain joins TRBV2 to TRBJ2-3, with 9 positions matching TRBD2. J was trimmed by 5 bases and V by 1 base; bases with no gene match: 7. From germline, CDR1 is SNHLY and CDR2 FYNNEI. The CDR3 extends over 16 amino acids. The CDR3 nucleotides read TGTGCCAGCAGTGAAGACTTAGCGGGAGTGAGAGATACGCAGTATTTT. Amino acids: CASSEDLAGVRDTQYF.

The chain combines TRBV5-1 with TRBJ1-2; D not resolved. The germline V and J ends were trimmed by 0 bases and 2 bases, with 11 bases remaining between them. In germline, CDR1 is SGHRS, CDR2 YFSETQ. The CDR3 runs 15 residues. DNA of the CDR3: TGCGCCAGCAGCTTGGACGGTTTACCGAACTATGGCTACACCTTC. Its translation: CASSLDGLPNYGYTF.

The rearrangement joins TRBV19 to TRBJ1-5, with a possible D match to TRBD1 (5 bases). The CDR3 covers 17 residues. From germline, CDR1 is LNHDA and CDR2 SQIVND (reference sequence). The ends were cut back, 2 bases at V and 4 bases at J, with 18 bases in the middle. CDR3 sequence reads: CASSIRGSGVGNQPQHF. The CDR3 nucleotides are TGTGCCAGTAGTATAAGGGGCTCGGGGGTCGGGAATCAGCCCCAGCATTTT.

This chain joins TRBV5-6 and TRBJ2-3; D possibly corresponds to TRBD2 (5 bases). The CDR3 contains 13 residues. Germline V gives CDR1 SGHDT, CDR2 YYEEEE. V dropped 4 bases and J dropped 11 bases, with 17 bases sitting between them. CDR3 DNA sequence: TGTGCCAGCAGCATCTCAGGAGGTGGAGGGCAGTATTTT. Protein: CASSISGGGGQYF.

The chain is built from TRBV28 and TRBJ2-7, with 8 nucleotides matching TRBD1. With 4 bases clipped from V and 7 bases from J, the junction kept 24 bases outside the gene matches. The CDR3 consists of 19 residues. CDR1 and CDR2 (germline): MDHEN, SYDVKM. CDR3 sequence (DNA): TGTGCCAGCAGTTCATTCCGCTACTCGCGAACAGGGGGTCGCGTGGAGCAGTACTTC. It codes for CASSSFRYSRTGGRVEQYF.

The chain has TRBV6-1 and TRBJ2-2; tentatively, D is TRBD2 (5 bases). This CDR3 region has 15 residues. Looked up from germline, CDR1 is MNHNS and CDR2 is SASEGT. V lost 5 bases, J lost 1 base, and 11 bases lay in between. The CDR3 reads CASSPVGRNTGELFF. Here the CDR3 DNA reads TGTGCCAGCAGTCCTGTTGGGAGGAACACCGGGGAGCTGTTTTTT.

The rearrangement links TRBV28 to TRBJ1-3; maybe TRBD1 (6 bases). V lost 3 bases to trimming and J lost 2 bases, with 23 bases between them. The CDR3 spans 19 residues. Germline CDR1 and CDR2: MDHEN and SYDVKM. The CDR3 protein is CASSFFPGVGQAAGNTIYF. As DNA, the CDR3 is TGTGCCAGCAGTTTTTTCCCAGGGGTCGGGCAGGCGGCTGGAAACACCATATATTTT.

The CDR3 coding sequence is TGTGCCAGCAGCTCCGGACTCCCAGGAGATGGCTATGGCTACACCTTC. Protein: CASSSGLPGDGYGYTF. The chain links TRBV5-6 to TRBJ1-2; unclear D gene. The CDR3 runs 16 residues. The V end was cut by 3 bases, the J end by 4 bases, with 19 bases between. Germline CDR1 reads SGHDT; CDR2 reads YYEEEE.

V and J are TRBV5-5 and TRBJ1-2; D gene ambiguous. Germline assignment: CDR1 SGHKS and CDR2 YYEKEE (reference sequence). The ends were cut back, 4 bases at V and 0 bases at J, with 10 bases in the middle. The CDR3 runs to 14 residues. The CDR3 DNA follows: TGTGCCAGCAGCGTTGGCACACCTAACTATGGCTACACCTTC. It translates to CASSVGTPNYGYTF. Full variable domain (missing parts from reference TRBV5-5 and TRBJ1-2): DAGVTQSPTHLIKTRGQQVTLRCSPISGHKSVSWYQQVLGQGPQFIFQYYEKEERGRGNFPDRFSARQFPNYSSELNVNALLLGDSALYLCASSVGTPNYGYTFGSGTRLTVV.

About this clone itself: The same CDR3 arises from other DNA sequences in this sample as well. The chain links TRBV6-1 to TRBJ1-5; TRBD1 might be the D (6 bases). The CDR3 spans 14 residues. Germline assignment: CDR1 MNHNS and CDR2 SASEGT. V was shortened by 6 bases and J by 3 bases, with 12 bases between the two germline ends. The chain's CDR3 is CASSTGRDNQPQHF. CDR3 nucleotide sequence: TGTGCCAGCAGCACAGGGAGGGACAATCAGCCCCAGCATTTT.

The chain carries TRBV5-1 and TRBJ2-1, with TRBD2 matching 10 bases. Germline assignment: CDR1 SGHRS and CDR2 YFSETQ. The CDR3 has 15 residues. V shed 4 bases, J shed 9 bases, and the junction held 10 bases outside the gene matches. CDR3 sequence reads: CASSPLAGERVEQFF. CDR3 DNA sequence: TGCGCCAGCAGCCCTCTAGCGGGAGAAAGGGTTGAGCAGTTCTTC.

The chain has TRBV4-1 and TRBJ2-7; tentative D call: TRBD1 (6 bases). This CDR3 is built from 17 residues. Germline lookup yields CDR1 MGHRA and CDR2 YSYEKL. Trimming stripped 3 bases from V and 0 bases from J, with 18 bases between. The CDR3: CASSQPYRTGYSYEQYF. CDR3 in DNA: TGCGCCAGCAGCCAGCCATACAGAACAGGGTACTCCTACGAGCAGTACTTC.

In this sample, this clone turned up once. The chain joins TRBV21-1 to TRBJ2-2; the table's D gene call, TRBD1, was not cross checked with the DNA. TRBV21-1 is deemed a pseudogene. This CDR3 spans 20 amino acids. The chain's CDR3 is CASSKVLRQGFSGDTGELFF. Here the CDR3 DNA reads TGTGCCAGCAGCAAAGTTCTTCGACAGGGATTTTCAGGAGACACCGGGGAGCTGTTTTTT.

V usage is TRBV28 and J usage is TRBJ2-5; D gene ambiguous. The tail of the sequence fits TRBJ2-7 better, so the J call may be wrong. This CDR3 has 13 residues. CDR1 and CDR2 (germline): MDHEN, SYDVKM. The CDR3 bases are TGTGCCAGCAGTTCCTTCTACTCCTACGAGCAGTACTTC. Its protein product is CASSSFYSYEQYF.

The chain uses TRBV5-8 and TRBJ2-5; D not certain. The better agreement between TRBJ2-7 and the DNA end casts doubt on the J call. Germline V lookup: CDR1 SGHTS, CDR2 YDEGEE. The CDR3 is 15 amino acids. The CDR3 spells CASKFGSTASYEQYF. The CDR3 nucleotides read TGTGCCAGCAAGTTTGGCTCCACAGCTTCCTACGAGCAGTACTTC.

The V gene is TRBV5-1, the J gene TRBJ2-7, with a tentative D call TRBD2 (5 bases). The CDR3 covers 17 residues. V gave up 0 bases and J gave up 2 bases, with 18 bases separating them. Per germline, CDR1 SGHRS and CDR2 YFSETQ. The CDR3 here is CASSLVGRGWRTYEQYF. The CDR3 DNA follows: TGCGCCAGCAGCTTGGTTGGGAGAGGATGGAGGACCTACGAGCAGTACTTC.

The chain links TRBV5-1 to TRBJ2-1; D possibly corresponds to TRBD1 (5 bases). V lost 0 bases and J lost 7, with 14 bases in between. Per germline, CDR1 SGHRS and CDR2 YFSETQ. The CDR3 spans 15 residues. CDR3 protein: CASSLDDRPSNEQFF. As DNA, the CDR3 is TGCGCCAGCAGCTTGGATGACAGACCTAGTAATGAGCAGTTCTTC.

The CDR3 DNA reads TGCGCCAGCAGCTTTGGAGGCGAGCAGTACTTC. The encoded protein is CASSFGGEQYF. The rearrangement joins TRBV5-1 to TRBJ2-7; D is possibly TRBD2 (5 bases). CDR1 SGHRS and CDR2 YFSETQ come from the germline V gene. The CDR3 length is 11 residues. V lost 2 bases to trimming and J lost 6 bases, with 6 bases between them.

V gene TRBV13 combines with J gene TRBJ2-3; the D gene is possibly TRBD2 (5 bases). From germline, CDR1 is PRHDT and CDR2 FYEKMQ (reference sequence). CDR3 size: 12 residues. The ends were cut back, 7 bases at V and 5 bases at J, with 10 bases in the middle. The CDR3 region has the DNA TGTGCCAGCACCCGCGGGTTAGATACGCAGTATTTT. This gives the protein CASTRGLDTQYF.

The chain couples TRBV6-5 to TRBJ1-1; D perhaps matches TRBD1 (6 bases). The CDR3 consists of 14 residues. Trimming shortened V by 2 bases and J by 7 bases, and 14 bases separated the two germline ends. The germline V gene encodes CDR1 MNHEY and CDR2 SVGAGI. The DNA for the CDR3 is TGTGCCAGCAGTTACGGCAGGGGCAGGAGTGAAGCTTTCTTT. Translated: CASSYGRGRSEAFF.

The chain recombines TRBV18 with TRBJ2-1; 7 bases fit TRBD1. V dropped 4 bases and J dropped 2; count of bases not matched to a gene: 14. Per the germline V gene, CDR1 is KGHSH and CDR2 is LQKENI. The length of the CDR3 is 18 residues. The CDR3 nucleotides are TGTGCCAGCTCACGACCTAACTCCGGGACAGTTACCTACAATGAGCAGTTCTTC. It specifies CASSRPNSGTVTYNEQFF.

This chain uses TRBV6-6 with TRBJ2-7, with D perhaps TRBD2 (5 bases). V lost 6 bases, J lost 3 bases, and 15 bases lay in between. The CDR3 sequence is 14 residues long. Germline lookup yields CDR1 MNHNY and CDR2 SVGAGI (reference sequence). The CDR3: CASSLLGEGYEQYF. CDR3 sequence (DNA): TGTGCCAGCAGCCTCCTAGGAGAGGGCTACGAGCAGTACTTC.

The V and J genes are TRBV28 and TRBJ2-7; the D is unclear. Per germline, CDR1 MDHEN and CDR2 SYDVKM. Trimming cost V 2 bases and J 3 bases, with 8 bases left between them. This CDR3 region has 13 residues. The chain's CDR3 is CASSLPPVYEQYF. Here the CDR3 DNA reads TGTGCCAGCAGTTTACCTCCGGTCTACGAGCAGTACTTC.

This clone was recorded only once. The V call is TRBV27, the J call TRBJ2-1; tentatively, D is TRBD2 (6 bases). CDR1 is MNHEY and CDR2 is SMNVEV in the germline V gene (reference sequence). V lost 2 bases, J lost 6 bases, and 11 bases lay in between. This CDR3 region has 14 residues. DNA of the CDR3: TGTGCCAGCAGTTTAGCGGGACGAGGCAATGAGCAGTTCTTC. Protein: CASSLAGRGNEQFF.

The rearrangement uses TRBV27 and TRBJ2-7, with TRBD1 as a possible D gene (5 bases). The germline CDR1 and CDR2 sequences are MNHEY and SMNVEV (reference sequence). The V end was cut by 9 bases, the J end by 0 bases, with 9 bases between. The CDR3 contains 12 residues. Here the CDR3 DNA reads TGTGCCAGTACCGACAGCTCCTACGAGCAGTACTTC. Translated: CASTDSSYEQYF.

The chain employs TRBV18 and TRBJ1-3, with 12 bases lining up with TRBD1. The V segment lost 5 bases and the J segment 5 bases; nucleotides outside the gene matches: 7. CDR3 length: 16 amino acids. Looked up from germline, CDR1 is KGHSH and CDR2 is LQKENI. The CDR3 DNA follows: TGTGCCAGCTCATCTACGGGACAGGGGGCTCGAAACACCATATATTTT. The encoded protein is CASSSTGQGARNTIYF.

The chain couples TRBV10-2 to TRBJ2-3; 10 nucleotides line up with TRBD2. The CDR3 is 15 amino acids. Trimming took 5 bases from V and 6 from J; bases not matched to a gene: 8. The germline V gene has CDR1 WSHSY and CDR2 SAAADI. This CDR3 reads CASSRSGRATDTQYF. The CDR3 DNA follows: TGCGCCAGCAGTCGGAGCGGGAGGGCCACGGATACGCAGTATTTT.

The chain links TRBV6-5 to TRBJ1-5, with TRBD1 as a possible D gene (5 bases). V was trimmed by 6 bases and J by 3 bases, leaving 15 bases between them. The CDR3 runs 15 residues. CDR1 MNHEY and CDR2 SVGAGI come from the germline V gene. CDR3 protein: CASSPLRVDNQPQHF. DNA of the CDR3: TGTGCCAGCAGCCCTCTCAGGGTGGACAATCAGCCCCAGCATTTT.